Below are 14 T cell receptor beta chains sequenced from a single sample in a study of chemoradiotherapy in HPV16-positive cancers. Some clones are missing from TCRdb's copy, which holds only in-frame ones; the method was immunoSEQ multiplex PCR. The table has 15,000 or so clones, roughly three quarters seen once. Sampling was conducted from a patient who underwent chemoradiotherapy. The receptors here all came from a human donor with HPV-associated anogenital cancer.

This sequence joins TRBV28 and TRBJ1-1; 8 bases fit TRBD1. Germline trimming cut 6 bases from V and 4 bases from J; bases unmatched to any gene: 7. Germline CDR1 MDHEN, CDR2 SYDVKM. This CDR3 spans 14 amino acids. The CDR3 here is CASRMQDRATEAFF. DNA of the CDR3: TGTGCCAGCAGAATGCAGGACAGGGCCACTGAAGCTTTCTTT.

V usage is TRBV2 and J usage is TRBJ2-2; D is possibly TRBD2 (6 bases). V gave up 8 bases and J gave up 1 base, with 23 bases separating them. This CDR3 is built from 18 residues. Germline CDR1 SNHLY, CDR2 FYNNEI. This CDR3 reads CASSSRDSDLLNTGELFF. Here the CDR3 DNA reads TGTGCCAGCTCTAGTAGGGACTCCGATCTCCTGAACACCGGGGAGCTGTTTTTT.

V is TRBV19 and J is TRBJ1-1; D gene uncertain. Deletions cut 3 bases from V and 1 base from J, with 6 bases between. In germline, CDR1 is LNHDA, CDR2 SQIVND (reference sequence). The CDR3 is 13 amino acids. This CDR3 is CASSIRRNTEAFF. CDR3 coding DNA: TGTGCCAGTAGTATCCGAAGGAACACTGAAGCTTTCTTT.

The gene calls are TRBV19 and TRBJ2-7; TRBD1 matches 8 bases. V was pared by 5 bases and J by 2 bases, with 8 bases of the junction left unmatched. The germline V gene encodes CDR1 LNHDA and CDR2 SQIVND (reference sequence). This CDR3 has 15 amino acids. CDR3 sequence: CASSAGDRSTYEQYF. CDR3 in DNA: TGTGCCAGTAGTGCCGGGGACAGGTCAACCTACGAGCAGTACTTC.

CDR3 nucleotide sequence: TGTGCCAGCAGTTTGGGACCCTATAATTCACCCCTCCACTTT. As protein: CASSLGPYNSPLHF. The V and J genes are TRBV27 and TRBJ1-6; D perhaps matches TRBD1 (5 bases). This CDR3 has 14 residues. The germline gives CDR1 MNHEY, CDR2 SMNVEV (reference sequence). V lost 3 bases and J 2 bases, leaving 5 bases between the germline ends.

CDR3 in DNA: TGTGCCAGCAGCCTTTCGACCGGGGAGCTGTTTTTT. Protein: CASSLSTGELFF. The chain is built from TRBV7-2 and TRBJ2-2; D not resolved. CDR1 SGHTA and CDR2 FQGNSA come from the germline V gene. V was trimmed by 5 bases and J by 5 bases, leaving 6 bases between them. CDR3 length equals 12 residues. The entire variable domain, with the rest obtained from reference TRBV7-2 and TRBJ2-2, is as follows: GAGVSQSPSNKVTEKGKDVELRCDPISGHTALYWYRQSLGQGLEFLIYFQGNSAPDKSGLPSDRFSAERTGGSVSTLTIQRTQQEDSAVYLCASSLSTGELFFGEGSRLTVL.

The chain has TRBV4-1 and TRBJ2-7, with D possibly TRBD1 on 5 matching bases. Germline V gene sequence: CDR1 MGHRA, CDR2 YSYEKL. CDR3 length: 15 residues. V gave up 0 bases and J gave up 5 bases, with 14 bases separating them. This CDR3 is CASSQEIGAGNEQYF. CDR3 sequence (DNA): TGCGCCAGCAGCCAAGAAATTGGGGCAGGGAACGAGCAGTACTTC.

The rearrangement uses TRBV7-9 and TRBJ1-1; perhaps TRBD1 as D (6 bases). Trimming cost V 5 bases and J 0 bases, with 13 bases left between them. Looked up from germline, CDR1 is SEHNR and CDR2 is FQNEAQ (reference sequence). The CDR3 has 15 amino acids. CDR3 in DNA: TGTGCCAGCAGCAACTACAGGGTGGTGAACACTGAAGCTTTCTTT. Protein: CASSNYRVVNTEAFF.

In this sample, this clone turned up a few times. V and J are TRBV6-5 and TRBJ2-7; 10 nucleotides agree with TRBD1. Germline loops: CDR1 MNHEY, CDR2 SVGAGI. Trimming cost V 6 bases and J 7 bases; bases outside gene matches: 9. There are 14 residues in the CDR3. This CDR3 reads CASRRGTGAGEQYF. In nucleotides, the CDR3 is TGTGCCAGCAGGAGGGGGACAGGGGCGGGGGAGCAGTACTTC.

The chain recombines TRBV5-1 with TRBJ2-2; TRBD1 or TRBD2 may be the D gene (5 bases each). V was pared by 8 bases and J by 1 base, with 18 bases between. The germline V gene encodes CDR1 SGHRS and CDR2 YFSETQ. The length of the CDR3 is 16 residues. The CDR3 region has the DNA TGCGCCAGTCTCCCCGGGGTGGGGGAGAACACCGGGGAGCTGTTTTTT. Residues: CASLPGVGENTGELFF.

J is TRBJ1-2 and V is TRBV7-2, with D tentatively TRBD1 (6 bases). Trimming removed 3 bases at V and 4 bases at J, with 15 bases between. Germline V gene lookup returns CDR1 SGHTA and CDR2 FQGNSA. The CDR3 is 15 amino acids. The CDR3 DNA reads TGTGCCAGCAGCTTTTCAGGGGATCCCCGCTATGGCTACACCTTC. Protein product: CASSFSGDPRYGYTF.

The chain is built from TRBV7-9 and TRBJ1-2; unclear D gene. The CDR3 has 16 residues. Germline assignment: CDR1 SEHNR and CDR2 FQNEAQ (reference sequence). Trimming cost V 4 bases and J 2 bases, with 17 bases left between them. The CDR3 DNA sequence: TGTGCCAGCAGCTCCCGAGGACGGATACCCAACTATGGCTACACCTTC. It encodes CASSSRGRIPNYGYTF.

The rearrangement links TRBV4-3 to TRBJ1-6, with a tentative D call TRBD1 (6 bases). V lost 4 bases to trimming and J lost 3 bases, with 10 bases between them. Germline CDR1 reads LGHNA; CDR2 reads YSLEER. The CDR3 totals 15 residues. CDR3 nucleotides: TGCGCCAGCAGCCCACAGGGTAACTATAATTCACCCCTCCACTTT. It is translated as CASSPQGNYNSPLHF.

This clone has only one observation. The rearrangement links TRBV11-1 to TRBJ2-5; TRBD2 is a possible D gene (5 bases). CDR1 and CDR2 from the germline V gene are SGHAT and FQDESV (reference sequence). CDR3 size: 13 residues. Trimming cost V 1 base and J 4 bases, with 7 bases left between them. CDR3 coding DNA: TGTGCCAGCAGCTTAGGCCTAGCAGAGACCCAGTACTTC. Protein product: CASSLGLAETQYF.